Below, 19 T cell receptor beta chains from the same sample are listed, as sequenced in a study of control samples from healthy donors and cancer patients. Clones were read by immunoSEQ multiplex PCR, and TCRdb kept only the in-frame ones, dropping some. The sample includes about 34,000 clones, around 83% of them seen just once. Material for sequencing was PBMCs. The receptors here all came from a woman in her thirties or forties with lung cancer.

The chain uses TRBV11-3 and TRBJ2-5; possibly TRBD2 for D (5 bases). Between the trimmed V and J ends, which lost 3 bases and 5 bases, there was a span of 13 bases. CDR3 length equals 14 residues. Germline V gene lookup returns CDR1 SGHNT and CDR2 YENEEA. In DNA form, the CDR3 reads TGTGCCAGCAGCTTTAGCGCATGGGTCGAGACCCAGTACTTC. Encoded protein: CASSFSAWVETQYF. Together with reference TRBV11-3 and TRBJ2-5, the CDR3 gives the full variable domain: EAGVVQSPRYKIIEKKQPVAFWCNPISGHNTLYWYLQNLGQGPELLIRYENEEAVDDSQLPKDRFSAERLKGVDSTLKIQPAELGDSAVYLCASSFSAWVETQYFGPGTRLLVL.

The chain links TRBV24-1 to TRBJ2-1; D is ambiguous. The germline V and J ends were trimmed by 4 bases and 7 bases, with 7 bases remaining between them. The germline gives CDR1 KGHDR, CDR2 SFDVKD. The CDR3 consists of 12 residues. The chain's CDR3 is CATSDTINEQFF. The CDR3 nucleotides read TGTGCCACCAGTGACACCATAAATGAGCAGTTCTTC.

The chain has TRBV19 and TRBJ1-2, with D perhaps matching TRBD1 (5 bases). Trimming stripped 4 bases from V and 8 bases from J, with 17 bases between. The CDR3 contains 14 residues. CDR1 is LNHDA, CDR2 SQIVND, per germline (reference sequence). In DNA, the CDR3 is TGTGCCAGTAGTAGCGGGGCAGGGCCTTCAGGCTACACCTTC. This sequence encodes CASSSGAGPSGYTF.

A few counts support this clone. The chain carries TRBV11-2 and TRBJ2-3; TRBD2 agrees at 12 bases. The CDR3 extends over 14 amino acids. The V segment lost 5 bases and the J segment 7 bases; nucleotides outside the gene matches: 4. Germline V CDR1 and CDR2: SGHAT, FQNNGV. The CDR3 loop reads CASSTSGGPNTQYF. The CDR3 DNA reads TGTGCCAGCAGCACTAGCGGGGGGCCGAATACGCAGTATTTT.

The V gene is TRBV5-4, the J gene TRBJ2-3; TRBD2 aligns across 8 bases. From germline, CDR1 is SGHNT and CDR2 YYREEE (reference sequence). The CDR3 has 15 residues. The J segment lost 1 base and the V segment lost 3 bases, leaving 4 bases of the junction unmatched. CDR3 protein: CASSSGGAGTDTQYF. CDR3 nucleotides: TGTGCCAGCAGCTCCGGGGGGGCCGGCACAGATACGCAGTATTTT. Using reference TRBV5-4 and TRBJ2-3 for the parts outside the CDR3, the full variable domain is ETGVTQSPTHLIKTRGQQVTLRCSSQSGHNTVSWYQQALGQGPQFIFQYYREEENGRGNFPPRFSGLQFPNYSSELNVNALELDDSALYLCASSSGGAGTDTQYFGPGTRLTVL.

In nucleotides, the CDR3 is TGTGCCAGCAGACAGGGGGAAGGCTATGGCTACACCTTC. This encodes CASRQGEGYGYTF. The chain is built from TRBV12-3 or TRBV12-4 and TRBJ1-2, with 8 bases matching TRBD1. Unmatched junction bases numbered 4, after V lost 6 bases and J lost 4 bases. The CDR3 is made up of 13 amino acids.

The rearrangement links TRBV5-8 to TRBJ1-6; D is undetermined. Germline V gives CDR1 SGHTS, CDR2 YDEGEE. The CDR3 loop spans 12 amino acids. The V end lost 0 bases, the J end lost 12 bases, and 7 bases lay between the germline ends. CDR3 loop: CASSLVRGPLHF. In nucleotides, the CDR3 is TGTGCCAGCAGCTTGGTACGGGGACCCCTCCACTTT.

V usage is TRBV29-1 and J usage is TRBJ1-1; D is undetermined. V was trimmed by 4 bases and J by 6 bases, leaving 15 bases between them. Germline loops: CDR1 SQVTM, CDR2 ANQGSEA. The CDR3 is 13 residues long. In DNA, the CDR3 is TGCAGCGTTGTCCCATTTAACGGGGCTGAAGCTTTCTTT. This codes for CSVVPFNGAEAFF. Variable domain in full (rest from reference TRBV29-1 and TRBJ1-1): SAVISQKPSRDICQRGTSLTIQCQVDSQVTMMFWYRQQPGQSLTLIATANQGSEATYESGFVIDKFPISRPNLTFSTLTVSNMSPEDSSIYLCSVVPFNGAEAFFGQGTRLTVV.

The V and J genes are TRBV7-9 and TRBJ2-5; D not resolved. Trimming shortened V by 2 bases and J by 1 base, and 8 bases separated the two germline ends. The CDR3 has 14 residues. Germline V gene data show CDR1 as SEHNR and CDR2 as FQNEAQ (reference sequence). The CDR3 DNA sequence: TGTGCCAGCAGCTTATTGGCCAGCCAAGAGACCCAGTACTTC. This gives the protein CASSLLASQETQYF.

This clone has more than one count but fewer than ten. CDR3 loop: CASSYLFLTGGYGYTF. The CDR3 nucleotides read TGTGCCAGCAGTTACCTTTTTTTAACCGGGGGCTATGGCTACACCTTC. V gene TRBV6-5 combines with J gene TRBJ1-2; D is perhaps TRBD1 (5 bases). The CDR3 totals 16 residues. V was cut by 2 bases and J by 4 bases, with 17 bases left in between. The V gene's germline CDR1 is MNHEY and CDR2 SVGAGI.

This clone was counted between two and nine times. In DNA form, the CDR3 reads TGTGCCAGCAGTGAACTAGCGGGGGGGCAAGAGACCCAGTACTTC. Encoded protein: CASSELAGGQETQYF. The chain joins TRBV6-1 to TRBJ2-5, with 12 nucleotides matching TRBD2. J was trimmed by 2 bases and V by 2 bases; bases with no gene match: 0. This CDR3 is 15 amino acids long. Germline V CDR1 and CDR2: MNHNS, SASEGT.

CDR3 nucleotides: TGTGCCAGCAGCGTAGGTGGTGCAAGGTCTGGAAACACCATATATTTT. Protein sequence: CASSVGGARSGNTIYF. The V gene is TRBV9, the J gene TRBJ1-3, with D uncertain. Per germline, CDR1 SGDLS and CDR2 YYNGEE. Trimming pared 0 bases from V and 1 base from J, leaving 11 bases between. The CDR3 is made up of 16 amino acids.

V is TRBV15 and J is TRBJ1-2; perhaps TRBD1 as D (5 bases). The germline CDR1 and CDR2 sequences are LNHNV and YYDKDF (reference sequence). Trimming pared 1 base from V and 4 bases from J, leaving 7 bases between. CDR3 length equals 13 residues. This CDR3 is CATSRGGAYGYTF. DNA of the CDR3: TGTGCCACCAGCAGAGGGGGCGCCTATGGCTACACCTTC.

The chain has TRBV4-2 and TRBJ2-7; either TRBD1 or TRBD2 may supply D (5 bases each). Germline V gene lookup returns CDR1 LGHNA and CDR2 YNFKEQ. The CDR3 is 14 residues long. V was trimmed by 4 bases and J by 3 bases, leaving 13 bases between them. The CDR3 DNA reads TGTGCCAGCAGCCCTGTCAGGGAGAACTACGAGCAGTACTTC. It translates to CASSPVRENYEQYF.

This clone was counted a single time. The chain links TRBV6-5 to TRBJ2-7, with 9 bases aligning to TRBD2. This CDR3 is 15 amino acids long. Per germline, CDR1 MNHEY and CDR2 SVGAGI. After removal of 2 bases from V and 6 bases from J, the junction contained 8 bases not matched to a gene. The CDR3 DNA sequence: TGTGCCAGCAGTTACCTCGGGAGGACTAGCGTCGAGCAGTACTTC. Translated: CASSYLGRTSVEQYF.

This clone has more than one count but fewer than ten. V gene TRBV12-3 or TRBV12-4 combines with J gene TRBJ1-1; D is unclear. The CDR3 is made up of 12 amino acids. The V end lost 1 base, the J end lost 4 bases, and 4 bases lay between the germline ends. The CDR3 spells CASSLVPTEAFF. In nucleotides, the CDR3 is TGTGCCAGCAGTTTAGTTCCCACTGAAGCTTTCTTT.

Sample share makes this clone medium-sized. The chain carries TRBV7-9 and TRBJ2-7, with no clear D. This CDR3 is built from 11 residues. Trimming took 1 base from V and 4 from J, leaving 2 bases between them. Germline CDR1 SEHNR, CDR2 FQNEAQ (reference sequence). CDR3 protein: CASSLEYEQYF. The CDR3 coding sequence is TGTGCCAGCAGCTTAGAATACGAGCAGTACTTC.

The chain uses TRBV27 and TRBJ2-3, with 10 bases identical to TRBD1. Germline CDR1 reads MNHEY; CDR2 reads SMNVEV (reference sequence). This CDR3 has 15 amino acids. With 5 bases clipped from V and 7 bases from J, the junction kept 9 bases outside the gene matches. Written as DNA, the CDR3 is TGTGCCAGCAGTCACCGGACAGGGGGAGGGAATACGCAGTATTTT. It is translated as CASSHRTGGGNTQYF.

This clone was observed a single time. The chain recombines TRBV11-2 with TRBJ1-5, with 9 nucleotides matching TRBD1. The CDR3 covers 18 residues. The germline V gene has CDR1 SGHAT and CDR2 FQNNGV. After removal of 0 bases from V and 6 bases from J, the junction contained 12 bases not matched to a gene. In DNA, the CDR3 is TGTGCCAGCAGCTTAGAAAGGGGTTACAGGGGGCGCGGTCAGCCCCAGCATTTT. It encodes CASSLERGYRGRGQPQHF.